These T cell receptor beta chains were read from a single sample in a study of T-cell reconstitution after alpha-beta-depleted transplantation in children. TCRdb recomputed calls from the PCR reads with MiXCR, one row per CDR3 protein. In the table there are more than 200,000 distinct CDR3 sequences, about 24% of which are singletons. The material sequenced was PBMCs, mostly from graft donor cells, taken 360 days after TCRalphabeta/CD19-depleted stem cell transplant. These receptors all come from a female patient aged 2-10 years who had a stem cell transplant for congenital amegakaryocytic thrombocytopenia, so the T cells may come from the graft donor. Both conserved end residues are part of each CDR3. Each record gives: D gene, clone size, J gene, V gene, CDR3 DNA, CDR3 protein. D genes are given only for firm matches. Part of the rows lack a size; the others show once, few, many or a class for expanded clones.

D gene: TRBD2; clone size: -; J gene: TRBJ2-3; V gene: TRBV29-1; CDR3 DNA: TGCAGCGTGGCCGGGGGGGCAGATACGCAGTATTTT; CDR3 protein: CSVAGGADTQYF
D gene: -; clone size: many; J gene: TRBJ2-3; V gene: TRBV4-1; CDR3 DNA: TGCGCCAGCAGCCAAGGTGGGGCGGCGGATACGCAGTATTTT; CDR3 protein: CASSQGGAADTQYF
D gene: TRBD2; clone size: few; J gene: TRBJ2-5; V gene: TRBV12-3/TRBV12-4; CDR3 DNA: TGTGCCAGCAGTGGAGAACCCGGGACTAGCGGGAGTGAGACCCAGTACTTC; CDR3 protein: CASSGEPGTSGSETQYF
D gene: -; clone size: -; J gene: TRBJ2-7; V gene: TRBV6-5; CDR3 DNA: TGTGCCAGCAGTTACGAGGGGGGCGGCTACGAGCAGTACTTC; CDR3 protein: CASSYEGGGYEQYF
D gene: TRBD1; clone size: -; J gene: TRBJ1-6; V gene: TRBV4-1; CDR3 DNA: TGCGCCAGCAGCCAAGAAGGTGGACAGGGACATTCACCCCTCCACTTT; CDR3 protein: CASSQEGGQGHSPLHF
D gene: -; clone size: -; J gene: TRBJ1-6; V gene: TRBV7-9; CDR3 DNA: TGTGCCAGCAGCTTAGCCTTTGGCTATTCACCCCTCCACTTT; CDR3 protein: CASSLAFGYSPLHF
D gene: TRBD2; clone size: -; J gene: TRBJ2-3; V gene: TRBV7-2; CDR3 DNA: TGTGCCAGCAGCTTAGTAGCGGGATTGGCAGATACGCAGTATTTT; CDR3 protein: CASSLVAGLADTQYF
D gene: -; clone size: -; J gene: TRBJ2-1; V gene: TRBV4-2; CDR3 DNA: TGTGCCAGCAGCCGAGTCGATTTTGTAGAGGGGGCGCGGGGGGAGCAGTTCTTC; CDR3 protein: CASSRVDFVEGARGEQFF
D gene: -; clone size: few; J gene: TRBJ1-3; V gene: TRBV7-9; CDR3 DNA: TGTGCCAGCAGCCCGCCCGGGGGAAACACCATATATTTT; CDR3 protein: CASSPPGGNTIYF
D gene: -; clone size: few; J gene: TRBJ2-7; V gene: TRBV24-1; CDR3 DNA: TGTGCCACCAGTGATCGCTCCTACGAGCAGTACTTC; CDR3 protein: CATSDRSYEQYF
D gene: -; clone size: -; J gene: TRBJ2-5; V gene: TRBV7-2; CDR3 DNA: TGTGCCAGCAGCCTCCAACGGCACGAGACCCAGTACTTC; CDR3 protein: CASSLQRHETQYF
D gene: -; clone size: -; J gene: TRBJ1-4; V gene: TRBV4-1; CDR3 DNA: TGCGCCAGCAGCCCCTTATCGGGGTCTCTTGAAAAACTGTTTTTT; CDR3 protein: CASSPLSGSLEKLFF
D gene: -; clone size: -; J gene: TRBJ2-5; V gene: TRBV6-1; CDR3 DNA: TGTGCCAGCAGCCAGAACTCCGGCTCCCAAGAGACCCAGTACTTC; CDR3 protein: CASSQNSGSQETQYF
D gene: TRBD1; clone size: -; J gene: TRBJ2-7; V gene: TRBV6-1; CDR3 DNA: TGTGCCAGCCGCAGGACAGGGCCGTCCGAGCAGTACTTC; CDR3 protein: CASRRTGPSEQYF
D gene: TRBD2; clone size: -; J gene: TRBJ2-2; V gene: TRBV15; CDR3 DNA: TGTGCCACCAGCAGTCCACTAGCGGGGGTGCGCACCGGGGAGCTGTTTTTT; CDR3 protein: CATSSPLAGVRTGELFF
D gene: -; clone size: few; J gene: TRBJ2-1; V gene: TRBV20-1; CDR3 DNA: TGCAGTGCTTTCAAGGACTGGGGCTATGAGCAGTTCTTC; CDR3 protein: CSAFKDWGYEQFF
D gene: TRBD1; clone size: -; J gene: TRBJ2-5; V gene: TRBV15; CDR3 DNA: TGTGCCACCAGCAGAGCCAAAGACAGGGGGGAGACCCAGTACTTC; CDR3 protein: CATSRAKDRGETQYF
D gene: TRBD2; clone size: -; J gene: TRBJ2-5; V gene: TRBV10-3; CDR3 DNA: TGTGCCATCAGTGAGGGGACTAGCGGGTACCAAGAGACCCAGTACTTC; CDR3 protein: CAISEGTSGYQETQYF
D gene: -; clone size: few; J gene: TRBJ2-3; V gene: TRBV5-1; CDR3 DNA: TGCGCCAGCAGCTTAGCGGACCCAGATACGCAGTATTTT; CDR3 protein: CASSLADPDTQYF
D gene: -; clone size: many; J gene: TRBJ2-6; V gene: TRBV29-1; CDR3 DNA: TGCAGCGTTGCAGGGTTCTCTGGGGCCAACGTCCTGACTTTC; CDR3 protein: CSVAGFSGANVLTF
D gene: -; clone size: -; J gene: TRBJ2-7; V gene: TRBV4-1; CDR3 DNA: TGCGCCAGCAGCCAAGGACATACCTCCTACGAGCAGTACTTC; CDR3 protein: CASSQGHTSYEQYF
D gene: -; clone size: few; J gene: TRBJ2-5; V gene: TRBV12-3/TRBV12-4; CDR3 DNA: TGTGCCAGCAGTTTAGGGGGGAAAGCTGAAGAGACCCAGTACTTC; CDR3 protein: CASSLGGKAEETQYF
D gene: -; clone size: many; J gene: TRBJ2-3; V gene: TRBV11-2; CDR3 DNA: TGTGCCAGCAGCTTAGCAGGGCCGGCAGATACGCAGTATTTT; CDR3 protein: CASSLAGPADTQYF
D gene: -; clone size: few; J gene: TRBJ2-7; V gene: TRBV5-6; CDR3 DNA: TGTGCCGGAAGTTCCGGGCAGACCTACGAGCAGTACTTC; CDR3 protein: CAGSSGQTYEQYF
D gene: -; clone size: -; J gene: TRBJ2-2; V gene: TRBV6-2/TRBV6-3; CDR3 DNA: TGTGCCAGCAGTTACCTACCGGGACTCCACACCGGGGAGCTGTTTTTT; CDR3 protein: CASSYLPGLHTGELFF
D gene: -; clone size: many; J gene: TRBJ2-1; V gene: TRBV29-1; CDR3 DNA: TGCAGCGCTGGGGGTGGGGATTACAATGAGCAGTTCTTC; CDR3 protein: CSAGGGDYNEQFF